The clone carrying this T cell receptor (beta chain) was detected a few times. Trimming left V 0 bases short and J 1 base short, with 8 bases between. The germline CDR1 and CDR2 sequences are MRHNA and SNTAGT. The CDR3 runs to 15 residues. Individual cDNA molecules (in the library) carried attached unique molecular identifiers. TCRdb itself ran the RACE reads through MiXCR, one entry per CDR3 protein. The table shows under 300,000 distinct CDR3 sequences, with over 7.5% occurring only once. This specimen belongs to a study of human T cells and chemical hapten exposure. Described time point: pre-sensitization, week 0. Treatment described: therapeutic diphenylcyclopropenone sensitization with weekly scalp DPC. It was unfractionated whole blood from which total RNA was extracted.

The source was whole blood, collected in connection with sensitization to the hapten diphenylcyclopropenone (DPC). V gene TRBV6-4 combines with J gene TRBJ2-3; D unresolved. This TCR was recovered from a man younger than 30 with alopecia areata. Some clones in this sample may be carry-over from other donors' samples. The CDR3 nucleotides read TGTGCCAGCAGTGACTCGCCTGCTGGCACAGATACGCAGTATTTT. It encodes CASSDSPAGTDTQYF.